One and the same sample provided the 10 T cell receptor beta chains below, sequenced in a study of a mutant IDH1 vaccine in newly diagnosed glioma. Assay: immunoSEQ multiplex PCR; the TCRdb copy retains only in-frame clones and omits some. Of about 36,000 clones detected, about 81% appear once; the ten largest clones hold roughly 10%. These receptors' targets are unknown. Time point of the sample: week 47, end of study. Doses of 300 ug of mutant IDH1 20-mer peptide were given with topical imiquimod. The sequencing here drew on PBMCs, taken from a glioma patient whose treatment included an IDH1 peptide vaccine. These receptors were collected from a middle-aged man with glioma.

This chain connects TRBV19 to TRBJ2-5; D remains ambiguous. This CDR3 is 13 amino acids long. In germline, CDR1 is LNHDA, CDR2 SQIVND (reference sequence). V gave up 5 bases and J gave up 1 base, with 8 bases separating them. The CDR3 spells CASSQAAQETQYF. The CDR3, as DNA: TGTGCCAGTAGTCAGGCAGCCCAAGAGACCCAGTACTTC. Filled out from reference TRBV19 and TRBJ2-5, the complete variable domain reads DGGITQSPKYLFRKEGQNVTLSCEQNLNHDAMYWYRQDPGQGLRLIYYSQIVNDFQKGDIAEGYSVSREKKESFPLTVTSAQKNPTAFYLCASSQAAQETQYFGPGTRLLVL.

A single count supports this clone. The V and J genes are TRBV11-3 and TRBJ1-2; D ambiguous. Looked up from germline, CDR1 is SGHNT and CDR2 is YENEEA. V lost 5 bases to trimming and J lost 4 bases, with 14 bases between them. The length of the CDR3 is 14 residues. The CDR3 coding sequence is TGTGCCAGCAGCCCTACCCCAGGATTCTATGGCTACACCTTC. Translated, it gives CASSPTPGFYGYTF.

The J gene is TRBJ2-2, the V gene TRBV6-5; no clear D gene. The CDR3 totals 13 residues. V dropped 6 bases and J dropped 7 bases, with 12 bases sitting between them. Germline V gives CDR1 MNHEY, CDR2 SVGAGI. The CDR3 nucleotides are TGTGCCAGCAGCCCCAGGACGGGCGGGGAGCTGTTTTTT. This gives the protein CASSPRTGGELFF.

The chain has TRBV11-2 and TRBJ2-7; 7 bases line up with TRBD1. V gave up 4 bases and J gave up 0 bases; unmatched junction bases: 3. In germline, CDR1 is SGHAT, CDR2 FQNNGV. The CDR3 length is 14 residues. The CDR3 is CASSYGQDSYEQYF. Written as DNA, the CDR3 is TGTGCCAGCAGCTACGGACAGGACTCCTACGAGCAGTACTTC.

DNA for the CDR3: TGTGCCTGGACGGGACTCTCGATGAACTATGGCTACACCTTC. Its protein product is CAWTGLSMNYGYTF. The V and J genes are TRBV30 and TRBJ1-2; weak D call: TRBD1 (5 bases). This CDR3 comprises 14 residues. In germline, CDR1 is GTSNPN, CDR2 SVGIG (reference sequence). V lost 4 bases to trimming and J lost 2 bases, with 14 bases between them.

The genes are TRBV13 and TRBJ1-2; tentative D call: TRBD1 (5 bases). Trimming shortened V by 4 bases and J by 4 bases, and 16 bases separated the two germline ends. The CDR3 is 15 amino acids. Germline CDR1 PRHDT, CDR2 FYEKMQ (reference sequence). Written as DNA, the CDR3 is TGTGCCAGCAGCTCAATCCAGACAGATCTCTATGGCTACACCTTC. Translating gives CASSSIQTDLYGYTF.

V and J are TRBV5-6 and TRBJ2-1; 8 bases fit TRBD2. The CDR3 loop spans 14 amino acids. Germline V lookup: CDR1 SGHDT, CDR2 YYEEEE. Germline trimming cut 4 bases from V and 10 bases from J; bases unmatched to any gene: 10. This chain's CDR3 is CASSKGTSYEEQFF. CDR3 sequence (DNA): TGTGCCAGCAGCAAGGGGACTAGTTACGAAGAGCAGTTCTTC. Complete variable domain (other parts from reference TRBV5-6 and TRBJ2-1): DAGVTQSPTHLIKTRGQQVTLRCSPKSGHDTVSWYQQALGQGPQFIFQYYEEEERQRGNFPDRFSGHQFPNYSSELNVNALLLGDSALYLCASSKGTSYEEQFFGPGTRLTVL.

The genes are TRBV2 and TRBJ2-3, with D hard to call. Germline V gene lookup returns CDR1 SNHLY and CDR2 FYNNEI. The V end was cut by 10 bases, the J end by 3 bases, with 5 bases between. The length of the CDR3 is 10 residues. The CDR3 region is CATETDTQYF. The CDR3 DNA reads as TGTGCCACAGAAACAGATACGCAGTATTTT.

There are a few counts of this clone. The gene calls are TRBV7-8 and TRBJ1-1, with D perhaps TRBD1 (5 bases). Germline V lookup: CDR1 SGHVS, CDR2 FQNEAQ. V was cut by 8 bases and J by 7 bases, with 14 bases left in between. CDR3 length: 12 residues. The DNA of the CDR3 is TGTGCCAGCGGCCCGGGACCCTATGAAGCTTTCTTT. Its translation: CASGPGPYEAFF.

The gene calls are TRBV27 and TRBJ2-2, with D uncertain. The V end was cut by 1 base, the J end by 4 bases, with 10 bases between. The CDR3 contains 15 residues. Germline CDR1 reads MNHEY; CDR2 reads SMNVEV (reference sequence). The CDR3 is CASSLYNPGTGELFF. CDR3 DNA: TGTGCCAGCAGTTTATACAATCCGGGCACCGGGGAGCTGTTTTTT.